One and the same sample provided the 28 T cell receptor beta chains below, sequenced in a study of cytomegalovirus exposure and HLA in healthy donors. The PCR employed 60 Vbeta primers together with 13 Jbeta primers. Using immunoSEQ multiplex PCR, the repertoire was profiled, and TCRdb retains in-frame clones only, with some absent. The data hold roughly 160,000 clones, with roughly four fifths observed a single time. The sample was PBMCs. All receptors derive from a male donor in good health and CMV-seropositive.

The chain uses TRBV2 and TRBJ1-2, with D uncertain. V was pared by 5 bases and J by 3 bases, with 10 bases between. This CDR3 has 13 residues. Germline V gene data show CDR1 as SNHLY and CDR2 as FYNNEI. CDR3 DNA sequence: TGTGCCAGCAGTAGAACGGGTGACTATGGCTACACCTTC. It codes for CASSRTGDYGYTF.

This chain joins TRBV29-1 and TRBJ1-2; 9 bases fit TRBD1. J gave up 5 bases and V 6 bases, and 4 bases lay outside the gene matches. This CDR3 is built from 12 residues. CDR1 is SQVTM and CDR2 is ANQGSEA in the germline V gene. CDR3 residues: CSVGQGFYGYTF. The CDR3 DNA reads TGCAGCGTCGGACAGGGGTTTTATGGCTACACCTTC.

The gene calls are TRBV5-1 and TRBJ2-3, with TRBD1 matching 7 bases. The CDR3 contains 14 residues. CDR1 SGHRS and CDR2 YFSETQ come from the germline V gene. V lost 6 bases, J lost 0 bases, and 4 bases stayed unmatched. The CDR3 sequence is CASTDRASTDTQYF. The CDR3 nucleotides are TGCGCCAGCACCGACAGGGCTAGCACAGATACGCAGTATTTT. Drawing the rest from reference TRBV5-1 and TRBJ2-3, the complete variable domain is KAGVTQTPRYLIKTRGQQVTLSCSPISGHRSVSWYQQTPGQGLQFLFEYFSETQRNKGNFPGRFSGRQFSNSRSEMNVSTLELGDSALYLCASTDRASTDTQYFGPGTRLTVL.

The J gene is TRBJ2-2, the V gene TRBV25-1; a possible D gene is TRBD1 (5 bases). The CDR3 runs 14 residues. Trimming removed 1 base from V and 3 bases from J, with 6 bases in between. The germline CDR1 and CDR2 sequences are MGHDK and SYGVNS. The CDR3 loop is CASSELGDTGELFF. Written as DNA, the CDR3 is TGTGCCAGCAGTGAATTAGGGGACACCGGGGAGCTGTTTTTT.

The chain is built from TRBV27 and TRBJ1-1, with D hard to call. Germline CDR1 reads MNHEY; CDR2 reads SMNVEV (reference sequence). This CDR3 comprises 15 residues. Trimming stripped 5 bases from V and 5 bases from J, with 18 bases between. The CDR3 DNA follows: TGTGCCAGCAGTCCCCGGGGTAGGGTTAAGACTGAAGCTTTCTTT. Translation gives CASSPRGRVKTEAFF.

The chain uses TRBV5-1 and TRBJ2-7; a possible D gene is TRBD1 (6 bases). The V gene's germline CDR1 is SGHRS and CDR2 YFSETQ. Trimming cost V 4 bases and J 3 bases, with 11 bases left between them. The CDR3 is made up of 13 amino acids. The CDR3 loop is CASSTGTYYEQYF. CDR3 nucleotide sequence: TGCGCCAGCAGCACAGGGACGTACTACGAGCAGTACTTC.

The chain has TRBV6-1 and TRBJ2-7, with 7 nucleotides matching TRBD2. The CDR3 runs to 14 residues. Trimming removed 6 bases from V and 0 bases from J; junction bases left unmatched: 5. Germline loops: CDR1 MNHNS, CDR2 SASEGT. The CDR3 here is CASSTSADSYEQYF. CDR3 bases: TGTGCCAGCAGCACTAGCGCCGACTCCTACGAGCAGTACTTC.

This chain links TRBV28 with TRBJ2-2; 7 positions agree with TRBD1. The trim removed 8 bases at V and 2 bases at J, leaving 5 bases unmatched. The CDR3 covers 14 residues. The germline gives CDR1 MDHEN, CDR2 SYDVKM. CDR3 DNA: TGTGCCAGCTCCCGGGACAGTAACACCGGGGAGCTGTTTTTT. Translation: CASSRDSNTGELFF.

J is TRBJ2-1 and V is TRBV7-2; 7 bases line up with TRBD2. V lost 5 bases to trimming and J lost 7 bases; unmatched junction nucleotides: 11. Germline V CDR1 and CDR2: SGHTA, FQGNSA. The CDR3 totals 15 residues. As DNA, the CDR3 is TGTGCCAGCAGCACGACGGGAGGTGCCGGGAATGAGCAGTTCTTC. It translates to CASSTTGGAGNEQFF.

This clone was seen once. This chain connects TRBV2 to TRBJ1-1, with 8 nucleotides matching TRBD1. This CDR3 comprises 13 residues. The V gene end was trimmed by 6 bases and the J gene end by 4 bases; junction bases not matched to a gene: 4. The germline gives CDR1 SNHLY, CDR2 FYNNEI. The CDR3 DNA follows: TGTGCCAGCAGACTTACAGGGGGCACTGAAGCTTTCTTT. Translating it yields CASRLTGGTEAFF.

In DNA, the CDR3 is TGCGCCAGCAGACATTTAGCGGGGGGAAAATACAATGAGCAGTTCTTC. Protein sequence: CASRHLAGGKYNEQFF. This rearrangement joins TRBV4-1 to TRBJ2-1, with 10 bases that match TRBD2. The CDR3 spans 16 residues. V gave up 6 bases and J gave up 4 bases; unmatched junction bases: 9. CDR1 MGHRA and CDR2 YSYEKL come from the germline V gene.

This clone was counted only a few times. The CDR3 reads CAWSLKSLAGSYNEQFF. The DNA of the CDR3 is TGTGCCTGGAGCTTAAAGTCCCTAGCGGGGTCCTACAATGAGCAGTTCTTC. This chain links TRBV30 with TRBJ2-1, with 9 nucleotides matching TRBD2. CDR3 length equals 17 residues. Germline CDR1 is GTSNPN and CDR2 is SVGIG (reference sequence). V lost 3 bases and J lost 1; bases outside the gene matches: 10.

The V gene is TRBV10-3, the J gene TRBJ2-7, with 9 positions matching TRBD1. The germline CDR1 and CDR2 sequences are ENHRY and SYGVKD. CDR3 length equals 13 residues. The V and J ends lost 6 bases and 6 bases, in that order; junction bases with no gene match: 6. The CDR3 DNA is TGTGCCATCAGATCGGGACAGGGAGGCGAGCAGTACTTC. It translates to CAIRSGQGGEQYF.

This chain connects TRBV28 to TRBJ2-3; D not certain. Germline values: CDR1 MDHEN, CDR2 SYDVKM. CDR3 length equals 13 residues. The ends were cut back, 5 bases at V and 5 bases at J, with 11 bases in the middle. The CDR3 reads CASSLFERDTQYF. In DNA, the CDR3 is TGTGCCAGCAGTCTCTTTGAGCGAGATACGCAGTATTTT.

The genes are TRBV6-6 and TRBJ2-7; weak D call: TRBD2 (6 bases). The germline V gene has CDR1 MNHNY and CDR2 SVGAGI (reference sequence). V lost 2 bases and J lost 6, with 17 bases in between. This CDR3 spans 15 amino acids. CDR3 DNA: TGTGCCAGCAGTTACCGCGCGGGACCCGGCGGCGAGCAGTACTTC. The encoded protein is CASSYRAGPGGEQYF.

The rearrangement links TRBV28 to TRBJ1-5; D not certain. The V and J ends lost 5 bases and 1 base respectively, with 15 bases between them. Germline V gives CDR1 MDHEN, CDR2 SYDVKM. The CDR3 length is 16 residues. The CDR3 spells CASSHSGEVSNQPQHF. The CDR3 DNA is TGTGCCAGCAGTCACAGTGGGGAGGTAAGCAATCAGCCCCAGCATTTT.

This chain joins TRBV5-8 and TRBJ1-5; 7 nucleotides agree with TRBD1. CDR3 length equals 15 residues. With 0 bases clipped from V and 3 bases from J, the junction kept 3 bases outside the gene matches. The germline CDR1 and CDR2 sequences are SGHTS and YDEGEE. In DNA form, the CDR3 reads TGTGCCAGCAGCTTGGGGACAGGCTTCAATCAGCCCCAGCATTTT. The encoded protein is CASSLGTGFNQPQHF. The complete variable domain, with remaining parts taken from reference TRBV5-8 and TRBJ1-5, reads EAGVTQSPTHLIKTRGQQATLRCSPISGHTSVYWYQQALGLGLQFLLWYDEGEERNRGNFPPRFSGRQFPNYSSELNVNALELEDSALYLCASSLGTGFNQPQHFGDGTRLSIL.

CDR3 DNA sequence: TGTGCCAGCAGCTTCGGTAACACTGAAGCTTTCTTT. It translates to CASSFGNTEAFF. The rearrangement joins TRBV11-2 to TRBJ1-1; D is uncertain. Trimming pared 3 bases from V and 2 bases from J, leaving 4 bases between. CDR1 SGHAT and CDR2 FQNNGV come from the germline V gene. The CDR3 contains 12 residues. Full variable domain (remainder filled in from reference TRBV11-2 and TRBJ1-1): EAGVAQSPRYKIIEKRQSVAFWCNPISGHATLYWYQQILGQGPKLLIQFQNNGVVDDSQLPKDRFSAERLKGVDSTLKIQPAKLEDSAVYLCASSFGNTEAFFGQGTRLTVV.

The chain joins TRBV6-6 to TRBJ2-2; 7 bases align to TRBD1. The V segment lost 6 bases and the J segment 4 bases; nucleotides outside the gene matches: 8. The length of the CDR3 is 15 residues. The germline V gene encodes CDR1 MNHNY and CDR2 SVGAGI (reference sequence). Here the CDR3 DNA reads TGTGCCAGCAGACCCACAGGGGTCGGCACCGGGGAGCTGTTTTTT. This encodes CASRPTGVGTGELFF.

Turning to this clone: Germline is not matched at one junction end, which may reflect a read error. V and J are TRBV7-9 and TRBJ2-5, with 11 bases matching TRBD2. The CDR3 spans 16 residues. Germline V gene data show CDR1 as SEHNR and CDR2 as FQNEAQ (reference sequence). The CDR3 sequence is CSSSFPIAGGTETQYF. For the CDR3, the DNA is TGTTCCAGCAGCTTCCCCATAGCGGGAGGGACGGAGACCCAGTACTTC.

V gene TRBV25-1 combines with J gene TRBJ2-1; TRBD1 agrees at 12 bases. Trimming took 3 bases from V and 9 from J; bases not matched to a gene: 3. The CDR3 covers 14 residues. Per the germline V gene, CDR1 is MGHDK and CDR2 is SYGVNS. This chain's CDR3 is CASSEGQGAIEQFF. The DNA for the CDR3 is TGTGCCAGCAGTGAGGGACAGGGGGCGATTGAGCAGTTCTTC.

V gene TRBV28 combines with J gene TRBJ1-2, with 10 bases lining up with TRBD1. CDR1 MDHEN and CDR2 SYDVKM come from the germline V gene. The CDR3 runs 16 residues. V lost 3 bases, J lost 2 bases, and 6 bases stayed unmatched. The CDR3 DNA reads TGTGCCAGCAGTTTGCCCCGGACAGGGGGAAACTATGGCTACACCTTC. Translated: CASSLPRTGGNYGYTF.

This chain uses TRBV4-3 with TRBJ2-3, with 13 bases that match TRBD2. CDR1 and CDR2 from the germline V gene are LGHNA and YSLEER. This CDR3 has 17 amino acids. The J segment lost 3 bases and the V segment lost 4 bases, leaving 7 bases of the junction unmatched. In DNA, the CDR3 is TGCGCCAGCAGCCTTCGACTAGCGGGGGGAGGAACAGATACGCAGTATTTT. Its protein is CASSLRLAGGGTDTQYF.

Details on this clone: The junction departs from the called germline gene at one end, perhaps through a read error. V gene TRBV28 combines with J gene TRBJ1-1; tentative D call: TRBD1 (6 bases). This CDR3 has 12 residues. Germline V lookup: CDR1 MDHEN, CDR2 SYDVKM. The chain's CDR3 is CASRTTGPATLF. DNA of the CDR3: TGTGCCAGCAGAACTACAGGGCCTGCAACTCTATTT.

The gene calls are TRBV5-1 and TRBJ2-3; 8 nucleotides line up with TRBD2. Trimming cost V 3 bases and J 0 bases; bases outside gene matches: 6. The CDR3 runs 16 residues. The germline gives CDR1 SGHRS, CDR2 YFSETQ. CDR3 sequence: CASSSGLEPSTDTQYF. The CDR3 DNA reads TGCGCCAGCAGCTCGGGACTAGAGCCTAGCACAGATACGCAGTATTTT.

The chain employs TRBV30 and TRBJ1-2, with TRBD1 matching over 8 bases. Trimming at V came to 4 bases and at J to 7 bases, leaving 17 bases not matched to a gene. CDR1 is GTSNPN and CDR2 is SVGIG in the germline V gene (reference sequence). There are 16 residues in the CDR3. This CDR3 is CAWNMWTGKAPPGYTF. The CDR3 coding sequence is TGTGCCTGGAACATGTGGACAGGGAAAGCTCCGCCTGGCTACACCTTC. Full variable domain (outside the CDR3, taken from reference TRBV30 and TRBJ1-2): SQTIHQWPATLVQPVGSPLSLECTVEGTSNPNLYWYRQAAGRGLQLLFYSVGIGQISSEVPQNLSASRPQDRQFILSSKKLLLSDSGFYLCAWNMWTGKAPPGYTFGSGTRLTVV.

This rearrangement joins TRBV6-1 to TRBJ2-5, with D maybe TRBD1 (7 bases). CDR3 length equals 15 residues. The V and J ends lost 1 base and 5 bases respectively, with 14 bases between them. CDR1 and CDR2 (germline): MNHNS, SASEGT. This CDR3 is CASSEGARGRETQYF. The CDR3 nucleotides are TGTGCCAGCAGTGAAGGGGCCAGGGGGAGGGAGACCCAGTACTTC.

This chain connects TRBV6-5 to TRBJ1-3; D not resolved. V gave up 6 bases and J gave up 3 bases, with 9 bases separating them. This CDR3 spans 13 amino acids. Germline loops: CDR1 MNHEY, CDR2 SVGAGI. The CDR3 reads CASSLESGNTIYF. As DNA, the CDR3 is TGTGCCAGCAGCCTCGAGAGTGGAAACACCATATATTTT.